The T cell receptor beta chain under discussion was sequenced for a study of post-analysis software for immune sequencing data. The overall study: Disease trajectories encompassed relapsing-remitting, secondary progressive and progressive-relapsing multiple sclerosis. Study-wide findings and caveats: Under the F measure, samples that were prepared in one batch clustered strongly together. In multiple sclerosis, normalized Chao1 diversity was significantly below that of controls.

Unique molecular identifiers were present in the TCR beta cDNA libraries. Some 500,000 cDNA molecules were recovered from an input of about 1 to 10 million T cells. TCRdb re-called the PCR reads with MiXCR, one entry per CDR3 protein. The sample has about 570,000 distinct CDR3 sequences; roughly 34% are singletons. With respect to this clonotype: Its antigen is not identified.

Sequences were obtained from blood. This sequence originates from a girl aged 2-17 years with multiple sclerosis.

The CDR3 protein is CASSSTDSAGANVLTF. DNA for the CDR3: TGCGCCAGCAGCTCAACGGACAGCGCTGGGGCCAACGTCCTGACTTTC. The gene calls are TRBV4-1 and TRBJ2-6; D is possibly TRBD1 (6 bases). The CDR3 totals 16 residues. Trimming pared 5 bases from V and 2 bases from J, leaving 13 bases between. The germline V gene encodes CDR1 MGHRA and CDR2 YSYEKL.